The present T cell receptor beta chain was sequenced within a study of blood T cell repertoires in COVID-19 (dated by TCRdb to 2020 to 2021). About the investigation overall: The collaborator samples originated in the United States, Italy and Spain and spanned the acute and convalescent phases of COVID-19. The material from the prospective study consisted of cDNA or gDNA derived from T cells, B-cell-depleted T cells, or PBMCs. The repertoires were released in a freely available public database meant as a resource for research on the immune response to SARS-CoV-2. Deeply sampled blood TCRbeta repertoires from subjects exposed to, actively infected with, or recovered from COVID-19 were included in the dataset. Sample metadata almost always included a de-identified subject ID, COVID-19 status, age in years and sex. The samples were drawn from two sources: the first 160 participants of the ongoing ImmuneRACE study, and approximately 1,300 subjects contributed by 6 global collaborators. HLA class I and class II types, where available, came from metadata supplied by the sample provider rather than from assay-based typing. Beyond this particular receptor, the publication reports: Clinical and demographic metadata were provided uncurated, with the amount varying by source and participant.

A remark on this clone: Its antigen is still unknown. Base qualities are missing; no much larger clone stands one base away.

TCRbeta CDR3 regions were amplified from genomic DNA using the immunoSEQ Assay, a bias-controlled multiplex PCR. In the paper's pipeline: The number of nucleated cells in each sample was estimated from the amplification of reference gene primers within the assay. To quantify the absolute abundance of each unique TCRbeta CDR3 rearrangement, sequence reads were collapsed and filtered. For each sample, productive Simpson clonality was calculated by taking the square root of Simpson's diversity index across productive rearrangements. Held by TCRdb, this immuneACCESS table contains in-frame sequences only and omits some clones. Under half of the omission traces to an unresolved V gene where checked; the cause of the rest is unknown. D and trimming were read from the DNA, whereas the V and J calls and clone size are those reported in that table. The sample table records about 280,000 clones; 75% to 90% of these occur just once. The top ten clones comprise about 11% of the sample.

The CDR1 and CDR2 encoded by the germline V gene are SGHRS and YFSETQ. Trimming removed 4 bases from V and 3 bases from J; the gene matches leave 12 bases unexplained. The CDR3 spans 16 residues, from the cysteine through the phenylalanine. Just CDR3 DNA is preserved here, 48 bases in frame from base 1. Whole blood was collected in K2EDTA tubes by collaborating institutions according to the institutions' own protocols. Collaborator samples were shipped for TCRbeta analysis as frozen whole blood, isolated PBMCs, or DNA extracted from either sample type. The chain employs TRBV5-1 and TRBJ1-1; 7 bases in the junction line up with TRBD1. The sequence came from a woman in her seventies with acute or convalescent COVID-19. Sequencing was performed on peripheral blood. The CDR3 sequence is CASSPWTGRVDTEAFF. The DNA sequence is as follows: TGCGCCAGCAGCCCGTGGACAGGTAGGGTGGACACTGAAGCTTTCTTT. With the rest looked up from the reference TRBV5-1 and TRBJ1-1 genes rather than sequenced, the full variable domain is KAGVTQTPRYLIKTRGQQVTLSCSPISGHRSVSWYQQTPGQGLQFLFEYFSETQRNKGNFPGRFSGRQFSNSRSEMNVSTLELGDSALYLCASSPWTGRVDTEAFFGQGTRLTVV.